A selection of T cell receptor beta chains follows, all from one sample in a study of response to subunit inactivated influenza vaccine. MiXCR, applied by TCRdb to the RT-PCR reads, yields one record per CDR3 protein. The sample has hundreds of thousands of distinct CDR3 sequences, 14% seen once. Specimen: PBMCs from blood, collected roughly 2 weeks before vaccination. The receptors originated from a man aged 50 to 60 who received an inactivated influenza vaccine. Both conserved end residues are part of each CDR3. A D gene is named only where the DNA matches it firmly. Some rows mark clone size as missing; the rest say once, few, many or name a class of expanded clone.

>.|TRBV9|.|13|TRBJ2-4
CASQGLDKNIQYF
TGTGCCAGCCAGGGTCTAGACAAAAACATTCAGTACTTC
>TRBD2|TRBV4-3|.|17|TRBJ2-3
CASSQPGLASSTDTQYF
TGCGCCAGCAGCCAACCCGGACTAGCGTCTAGCACAGATACGCAGTATTTT
>TRBD1|TRBV4-3|.|18|TRBJ2-6
CASSPGDRGYSGANVLTF
TGCGCCAGCAGCCCAGGGGACAGGGGATACTCTGGGGCCAACGTCCTGACTTTC
>TRBD2|TRBV12-3/TRBV12-4|.|18|TRBJ2-5
CASSSLIGRGGNQETQYF
TGTGCCAGCAGTTCCTTGATAGGGCGGGGGGGGAACCAAGAGACCCAGTACTTC
>.|TRBV13|.|16|TRBJ2-1
CASSRLSRQKHNEQFF
TGTGCCAGCAGCCGTCTCAGTAGGCAGAAACACAATGAGCAGTTCTTC
>TRBD1|TRBV29-1|few|14|TRBJ2-5
CSVGRQGFGETQYF
TGCAGCGTTGGCCGACAGGGGTTTGGAGAGACCCAGTACTTC
>TRBD2|TRBV20-1|.|15|TRBJ2-3
CSAERREGSTDTLYF
TGCAGTGCTGAAAGGCGGGAGGGAAGCACAGATACGCTGTATTTT
>TRBD1|TRBV9|few|16|TRBJ1-2
CASSVAGGGQGRGYTF
TGTGCCAGCAGCGTAGCGGGAGGGGGACAGGGGAGAGGCTACACCTTC
>.|TRBV18|.|14|TRBJ2-5
CASSPIGTRETQYF
TGTGCCAGCTCACCGATCGGCACCCGGGAGACCCAGTACTTC
>TRBD1|TRBV11-2|many|19|TRBJ2-4
CASSPRGQGDALAKNIQYF
TGTGCCAGCAGCCCACGGGGACAGGGGGACGCACTAGCCAAAAACATTCAGTACTTC
>.|TRBV4-3|few|14|TRBJ2-1
CASSQGIRDNEQFF
TGCGCCAGCAGCCAAGGGATCCGGGACAATGAGCAGTTCTTC
>.|TRBV5-1|few|14|TRBJ2-7
CASSLGADGYEQYF
TGCGCCAGCAGCTTGGGGGCCGATGGCTACGAGCAGTACTTC
>.|TRBV7-2|few|15|TRBJ2-1
CASSSTGDNYNEQFF
TGTGCCAGCAGCTCCACCGGGGACAACTACAATGAGCAGTTCTTC
>TRBD1|TRBV9|many|14|TRBJ1-5
CASSGQGAGQPQHF
TGTGCCAGCAGCGGACAGGGGGCGGGTCAGCCCCAGCATTTT
>.|TRBV20-1|few|15|TRBJ2-7
CSASPLGRSSYEQYF
TGCAGTGCTAGCCCATTAGGGCGCAGCTCCTACGAGCAGTACTTC
>.|TRBV28|few|14|TRBJ2-7
CASSPTDRTYEQYF
TGTGCCAGCAGTCCCACGGACCGAACCTACGAGCAGTACTTC
>.|TRBV6-1|.|13|TRBJ1-2
CASSRDYSYGYTF
TGTGCCAGCAGTCGAGATTACTCCTATGGCTACACCTTC
>.|TRBV3-1|.|13|TRBJ2-7
CASSQELGSEQYF
TGTGCCAGCAGCCAAGAGTTAGGGTCCGAGCAGTACTTC
>.|TRBV27|few|13|TRBJ2-1
CATRLSSYNEQFF
TGTGCCACGCGGCTCAGCTCCTACAATGAGCAGTTCTTC
>.|TRBV28|few|14|TRBJ2-2
CASSLKQNTGELFF
TGTGCCAGCAGTTTAAAACAGAACACCGGGGAGCTGTTTTTT
>.|TRBV7-2|many|14|TRBJ2-7
CASSAGGPPYEQYF
TGTGCCAGCAGCGCAGGAGGACCTCCCTACGAGCAGTACTTC
>TRBD1|TRBV3-1|few|13|TRBJ2-1
CASSLQGAGEQFF
TGTGCCAGCAGCCTACAGGGGGCTGGTGAGCAGTTCTTC
>.|TRBV28|many|13|TRBJ1-2
CASRLGGSYGYTF
TGTGCCAGCAGATTGGGAGGGTCCTATGGCTACACCTTC
>TRBD2|TRBV25-1|.|20|TRBJ2-1
CASSAPRTTTGTSGSVEQFF
TGTGCCAGCAGTGCCCCAAGGACAACCACCGGGACTAGCGGGAGTGTTGAGCAGTTCTTC
>TRBD1|TRBV7-9|.|15|TRBJ2-2
CASTPDRVLTGELFF
TGTGCCAGCACCCCGGACAGGGTTCTCACCGGGGAGCTGTTTTTT
>.|TRBV5-1|many|12|TRBJ1-1
CASSQDGNEAFF
TGCGCCAGCAGCCAAGACGGGAATGAAGCTTTCTTT
>.|TRBV7-2|.|16|TRBJ2-1
CASSAPGRIRFDEQFF
TGTGCCAGCAGCGCACCGGGACGGATTAGATTCGATGAGCAGTTCTTC
>.|TRBV6-2/TRBV6-3|.|14|TRBJ2-1
CASSTRDLRHEQFF
TGTGCCAGCAGTACCCGGGACCTACGACATGAGCAGTTCTTC
>.|TRBV4-2|few|13|TRBJ2-3
CASSQDSPDTQYF
TGTGCCAGCAGCCAAGATTCCCCAGATACGCAGTATTTT
>.|TRBV4-1|.|15|TRBJ2-5
CASSHPETVKETQYF
TGCGCCAGCAGCCACCCTGAGACAGTGAAAGAGACCCAGTACTTC
>.|TRBV6-1|.|14|TRBJ1-5
CASTEDRSDQPQHF
TGTGCCAGCACCGAAGACAGGAGCGATCAGCCCCAGCATTTT
>TRBD1|TRBV12-3/TRBV12-4|many|16|TRBJ1-1
CASSTKGARMNTEAFF
TGTGCCAGCAGTACAAAGGGGGCCCGAATGAACACTGAAGCTTTCTTT
>TRBD1|TRBV12-3/TRBV12-4|many|16|TRBJ2-5
CASSLWLGTGQETQYF
TGTGCCAGCAGTTTATGGCTGGGGACAGGCCAAGAGACCCAGTACTTC
>.|TRBV15|.|16|TRBJ2-3
CATSSRGGLSTDTQYF
TGTGCCACCAGCAGTAGAGGAGGATTGAGCACAGATACGCAGTATTTT
>TRBD2|TRBV4-3|.|19|TRBJ2-2
CASSHPGTSGGAFPGELFF
TGCGCCAGCAGCCATCCCGGGACTAGCGGGGGGGCCTTTCCCGGGGAGCTGTTTTTT
>.|TRBV24-1|many|13|TRBJ2-3
CATRGTKEDTQYF
TGTGCCACCCGGGGGACCAAGGAAGATACGCAGTATTTT
>.|TRBV30|once|13|TRBJ2-3
CARQVPGTDTQYF
TGTGCCCGTCAGGTACCGGGCACAGATACGCAGTATTTT
>.|TRBV29-1|few|15|TRBJ2-1
CSVDRVGGSYNEQFF
TGCAGCGTTGATCGGGTGGGAGGCTCCTACAATGAGCAGTTCTTC
>.|TRBV29-1|.|12|TRBJ2-5
CSVLTGSETQYF
TGCAGCGTTCTCACAGGGAGTGAGACCCAGTACTTC
>.|TRBV10-3|many|13|TRBJ2-2
CAIPGGRGGELFF
TGTGCCATCCCGGGCGGTAGAGGCGGGGAGCTGTTTTTT
>.|TRBV6-2/TRBV6-3|.|14|TRBJ2-7
CASSYPRSSYEQYF
TGTGCCAGCAGTTACCCGCGGAGCTCCTACGAGCAGTACTTC
>.|TRBV6-4|few|16|TRBJ2-2
CASKQQGAPNTGELFF
TGTGCCAGCAAGCAACAGGGCGCTCCGAACACCGGGGAGCTGTTTTTT
>TRBD1|TRBV6-2/TRBV6-3|few|15|TRBJ1-5
CASSPQTGVWQPQHF
TGTGCCAGCAGTCCACAGACAGGGGTATGGCAGCCCCAGCATTTT
>.|TRBV29-1|.|13|TRBJ1-4
CSVTRQASEKLFF
TGCAGCGTTACTAGGCAGGCCAGCGAAAAACTGTTTTTT
>.|TRBV10-3|.|13|TRBJ2-7
CAISERPTYEQYF
TGTGCCATCAGTGAACGGCCCACCTACGAGCAGTACTTC
>.|TRBV12-3/TRBV12-4|few|12|TRBJ2-2
CASSSDNRELFF
TGTGCCAGCAGTTCAGATAACCGGGAGCTGTTTTTT
>TRBD2|TRBV12-3/TRBV12-4|once|14|TRBJ2-7
CASSLEAGRYEQYF
TGTGCCAGCAGTTTAGAAGCGGGACGATACGAGCAGTACTTC
>TRBD2|TRBV20-1|many|14|TRBJ2-3
CSAIIAGKPDTQYF
TGCAGTGCTATAATAGCGGGGAAACCAGATACGCAGTATTTT
>.|TRBV29-1|.|15|TRBJ1-1
CSVAPYGKGNTEAFF
TGCAGCGTTGCCCCTTATGGGAAGGGGAACACTGAAGCTTTCTTT
>TRBD2|TRBV10-3|.|14|TRBJ2-3
CAYSSGGEGDTQYF
TGTGCCTACTCGTCCGGGGGGGAGGGAGATACGCAGTATTTT
>.|TRBV20-1|many|14|TRBJ2-5
CSALVGMGGETQYF
TGCAGTGCCCTCGTCGGGATGGGTGGCGAGACCCAGTACTTC
>.|TRBV20-1|.|13|TRBJ1-1
CSARGQLNTEAFF
TGCAGTGCTAGAGGACAGCTGAACACTGAAGCTTTCTTT
>.|TRBV12-3/TRBV12-4|many|13|TRBJ2-3
CASSWGPTDTQYF
TGTGCCAGCAGTTGGGGACCGACAGATACGCAGTATTTT
>.|TRBV29-1|.|14|TRBJ2-2
CSIVRDLNTGELFF
TGCAGCATTGTTCGGGACCTGAACACCGGGGAGCTGTTTTTT
>.|TRBV5-1|.|15|TRBJ2-7
CASSLTGTLSYEQYF
TGCGCCAGCAGCTTGACCGGGACGCTCTCCTACGAGCAGTACTTC
>TRBD1|TRBV7-9|.|15|TRBJ1-4
CASGDRGWTNEKLFF
TGTGCCAGCGGGGACAGGGGTTGGACTAATGAAAAACTGTTTTTT
>.|TRBV5-5|many|16|TRBJ2-2
CASSFPGGLDTGELFF
TGTGCCAGCAGCTTCCCCGGGGGGCTGGACACCGGGGAGCTGTTTTTT
>.|TRBV6-2/TRBV6-3|.|15|TRBJ2-5
CASGIQPPSQETQYF
TGTGCCAGCGGTATCCAGCCCCCTAGCCAAGAGACCCAGTACTTC
>.|TRBV6-1|few|14|TRBJ1-5
CASSPGPSLRAQHF
TGTGCCAGCAGTCCAGGACCGAGCCTGAGGGCCCAGCATTTT